Following are 24 T cell receptor beta chains from one sample sequenced in a study of blood T cells in healthy people across ages. Primed by a sample-barcoded 5' primer and a J-beta primer mix, a second PCR proceeded for 7 to 11 cycles. MiXCR, applied by TCRdb to the 5' RACE reads, yields one record per CDR3 protein. The sample has roughly 680,000 distinct CDR3 sequences, roughly half seen once. Material: blood. The source of these receptors is a woman of 80 years or more in good health.

The rearrangement links TRBV3-1 to TRBJ2-5; D gene unclear. This CDR3 comprises 14 residues. V lost 4 bases to trimming and J lost 5 bases, with 14 bases between them. From germline, CDR1 is LGHDT and CDR2 YNNKEL (reference sequence). CDR3 sequence (DNA): TGTGCCAGCAGCCTCCCTCCGGTTTTGGAGACCCAGTACTTC. It yields the protein CASSLPPVLETQYF.

A note on this clonotype: One base away lies a much larger clone, so this may be a sequencing read error. This chain uses TRBV12-3 or TRBV12-4 with TRBJ1-6, with TRBD1 matching 7 bases. The V segment lost 8 bases and the J segment 6 bases; nucleotides outside the gene matches: 1. The CDR3 covers 12 residues. In nucleotides, the CDR3 is TGTGCCAGCGGACAGGTTAATTCACCCCTCCACTTT. Translating it yields CASGQVNSPLHF.

V gene TRBV12-3 or TRBV12-4 combines with J gene TRBJ1-1; D unresolved. CDR3 length equals 12 residues. Trimming stripped 1 base from V and 6 bases from J, with 6 bases between. The CDR3: CASSLVIAEAFF. CDR3 nucleotide sequence: TGTGCCAGCAGTTTAGTTATTGCTGAAGCTTTCTTT.

The chain joins TRBV19 to TRBJ2-7; 9 positions agree with TRBD1. Germline V lookup: CDR1 LNHDA, CDR2 SQIVND (reference sequence). Germline trimming cut 5 bases from V and 4 bases from J; bases unmatched to any gene: 9. This CDR3 contains 15 residues. The CDR3 spells CASSASTGGEYEQYF. The CDR3 nucleotides read TGTGCCAGTAGTGCCTCGACAGGGGGAGAATACGAGCAGTACTTC.

In regard to this clonotype: A much bigger clone sits one base away, suggesting this may be a read error. The J gene is TRBJ1-6, the V gene TRBV5-1; D remains ambiguous. CDR1 and CDR2 from the germline V gene are SGHRS and YFSETQ. The length of the CDR3 is 15 residues. Trimming stripped 2 bases from V and 8 bases from J, with 14 bases between. The CDR3 DNA reads TGCGCCAGCAGCTTAATGGATTCGGAGGATTCACCCCTCCACTTT. Its translation: CASSLMDSEDSPLHF.

There are many counts of this clonotype. The rearrangement links TRBV4-1 to TRBJ2-7; 7 bases fit TRBD2. Trimming removed 3 bases from V and 0 bases from J; junction bases left unmatched: 2. The germline V gene encodes CDR1 MGHRA and CDR2 YSYEKL. CDR3 length equals 14 residues. The CDR3 region has the DNA TGCGCCAGCAGCCAGGCTAGCGGCTCCTACGAGCAGTACTTC. Its protein is CASSQASGSYEQYF.

This clonotype showed up many times. The chain uses TRBV15 and TRBJ2-3, with D possibly matching TRBD2 (5 bases). The V gene's germline CDR1 is LNHNV and CDR2 YYDKDF (reference sequence). Deletions cut 0 bases from V and 4 bases from J, with 11 bases between. The CDR3 extends over 15 amino acids. The CDR3 coding sequence is TGTGCCACCAGCAGAGAAGGGCTAGCATCAGATACGCAGTATTTT. Translating gives CATSREGLASDTQYF.

The chain has TRBV20-1 and TRBJ2-7; unclear D gene. The DNA end favors TRBJ2-5, so the J call may be wrong. Germline lookup yields CDR1 DFQATT and CDR2 SNEGSKA (reference sequence). This CDR3 region has 10 residues. DNA for the CDR3: TGCAGTGCTAGTACAGAGACCCAGTACTTC. It translates to CSASTETQYF.

This chain links TRBV29-1 with TRBJ2-3; 9 bases align to TRBD2. Germline V gives CDR1 SQVTM, CDR2 ANQGSEA. The V and J ends lost 3 bases and 6 bases, in that order; junction bases with no gene match: 4. The CDR3 is made up of 13 amino acids. The CDR3 DNA sequence: TGCAGCGTTGAGAGGCGGGGGGGCGATACGCAGTATTTT. Translating it yields CSVERRGGDTQYF.

As to this clonotype: A read error may explain this, as a much larger clone is one base away. V gene TRBV5-1 combines with J gene TRBJ2-1, with D perhaps matching TRBD1 or TRBD2 (5 bases each). The CDR3 has 17 residues. The germline gives CDR1 SGHRS, CDR2 YFSETQ. The CDR3 region is CVSSLALGDPGPNEQFF. The CDR3, as DNA: TGCGTCAGCAGCTTGGCCTTGGGAGACCCAGGGCCGAATGAGCAGTTCTTC. Drawing the rest from reference TRBV5-1 and TRBJ2-1, the complete variable domain is KAGVTQTPRYLIKTRGQQVTLSCSPISGHRSVSWYQQTPGQGLQFLFEYFSETQRNKGNFPGRFSGRQFSNSRSEMNVSTLELGDSALYLCVSSLALGDPGPNEQFFGPGTRLTVL.

Concerning this clonotype: Germline is not matched at one junction end, which may reflect a read error. The rearrangement joins TRBV15 to TRBJ2-1; possibly TRBD1 for D (5 bases). Germline assignment: CDR1 LNHNV and CDR2 YYDKDF (reference sequence). The CDR3 is made up of 16 amino acids. In DNA form, the CDR3 reads TGTGTCACCAGTAGGCCCGGACAAGAAGGGAACAATGAGCAGTTCTTC. Translating it yields CVTSRPGQEGNNEQFF.

In nucleotides, the CDR3 is TGTGCCAGCAGAGTGGGACAGGGGGCAACTAATGAAAAACTGTTTTTT. As protein: CASRVGQGATNEKLFF. The chain joins TRBV2 to TRBJ1-4; 11 nucleotides agree with TRBD1. J lost 0 bases, V lost 6 bases, and 3 bases had no gene match. Germline V gene data show CDR1 as SNHLY and CDR2 as FYNNEI. This CDR3 has 16 residues.

The chain employs TRBV5-6 and TRBJ2-5, with D tentatively TRBD1 or TRBD2 (5 bases each). Trimming took off 1 base at V and 1 base at J, with 11 bases between the two ends. The CDR3 has 15 amino acids. CDR1 is SGHDT and CDR2 is YYEEEE in the germline V gene. CDR3: CASSLLGTPQETQYF. CDR3 nucleotide sequence: TGTGCCAGCAGCTTGCTAGGGACCCCCCAAGAGACCCAGTACTTC. Full variable domain (outside the CDR3, taken from reference TRBV5-6 and TRBJ2-5): DAGVTQSPTHLIKTRGQQVTLRCSPKSGHDTVSWYQQALGQGPQFIFQYYEEEERQRGNFPDRFSGHQFPNYSSELNVNALLLGDSALYLCASSLLGTPQETQYFGPGTRLLVL.

The sample holds a few counts of this clonotype. This sequence joins TRBV28 and TRBJ2-2, with D unresolved. V was trimmed by 10 bases and J by 4 bases, leaving 7 bases between them. The CDR3 loop spans 11 amino acids. Germline V gene sequence: CDR1 MDHEN, CDR2 SYDVKM. The CDR3, as DNA: TGTGCCACCTCGGCCACCGGGGAGCTGTTTTTT. Residues: CATSATGELFF.

This clonotype was seen at least ten times. This chain connects TRBV5-6 to TRBJ2-7; tentative D call: TRBD1 (6 bases). V was shortened by 2 bases and J by 2 bases, with 11 bases between the two germline ends. There are 14 residues in the CDR3. Germline CDR1 is SGHDT and CDR2 is YYEEEE. The CDR3 coding sequence is TGTGCCAGCAGCTTTGGGACACCGGCCTACGAGCAGTACTTC. It encodes CASSFGTPAYEQYF. Looking up the rest from reference TRBV5-6 and TRBJ2-7 gives the full variable domain: DAGVTQSPTHLIKTRGQQVTLRCSPKSGHDTVSWYQQALGQGPQFIFQYYEEEERQRGNFPDRFSGHQFPNYSSELNVNALLLGDSALYLCASSFGTPAYEQYFGPGTRLTVT.

The table lists this clonotype with a few counts. This may come from a read error, since a much larger clone is one base off. The chain joins TRBV5-1 to TRBJ2-3; D gene uncertain. V was pared by 3 bases and J by 0 bases, with 14 bases between. Germline CDR1 SGHRS, CDR2 YFSETQ. The CDR3 covers 16 residues. The CDR3, as DNA: TGCGCCAGCAGCTATGGGAACGGTGCTAGCACAGATACGCAGTATTTT. Translating gives CASSYGNGASTDTQYF.

Ten or more counts support this clonotype. V is TRBV4-2 and J is TRBJ2-3, with 7 bases matching TRBD2. Unmatched junction bases numbered 17, after V lost 7 bases and J lost 4 bases. Germline loops: CDR1 LGHNA, CDR2 YNFKEQ. The CDR3 sequence is 17 residues long. The CDR3 coding sequence is TGTGCCAGCATCGGGCGGGAGATCGAAGTCGTCCCAGATACGCAGTATTTT. It translates to CASIGREIEVVPDTQYF.

This clonotype has ten or more counts. The CDR3 coding sequence is TGTGCCAGCAGCCCTTGGACAGGTGGCTACGAGCAGTACTTC. This sequence encodes CASSPWTGGYEQYF. The rearrangement links TRBV9 to TRBJ2-7, with TRBD1 matching over 7 bases. V shed 4 bases, J shed 3 bases, and the junction held 7 bases outside the gene matches. This CDR3 comprises 14 residues. The V gene's germline CDR1 is SGDLS and CDR2 YYNGEE.

V gene TRBV30 combines with J gene TRBJ1-2, with 7 bases that match TRBD1. CDR3 size: 12 residues. V lost 8 bases and J lost 4; bases outside the gene matches: 7. Germline CDR1 reads GTSNPN; CDR2 reads SVGIG (reference sequence). The CDR3, as DNA: TGTGCCGGGGGGACAGCTCTCTATGGCTACACCTTC. Amino acid sequence: CAGGTALYGYTF.

The V gene is TRBV29-1, the J gene TRBJ1-1, with D possibly TRBD1 on 6 matching bases. The CDR3 length is 16 residues. The V and J ends lost 4 bases and 1 base respectively, with 19 bases between them. Germline V gene lookup returns CDR1 SQVTM and CDR2 ANQGSEA. CDR3 sequence (DNA): TGCAGCGTTGCTTGGGGGCAGAGTCGAGGGAACACTGAAGCTTTCTTT. Translated: CSVAWGQSRGNTEAFF.

CDR3 sequence (DNA): TGTGCCAGCAGCCGGGACTCAGGGTGGTTCACAGATACGCAGTATTTT. It encodes CASSRDSGWFTDTQYF. The V and J genes are TRBV5-6 and TRBJ2-3; weak D call: TRBD2 (6 bases). V was trimmed by 4 bases and J by 2 bases, leaving 17 bases between them. Germline V lookup: CDR1 SGHDT, CDR2 YYEEEE. This CDR3 region has 16 residues.

A note on this clonotype: This clone may be a read error of a much larger clone one base away. This sequence joins TRBV12-3 or TRBV12-4 and TRBJ2-3, with 7 bases aligning to TRBD1. The CDR3 has 17 residues. V shed 5 bases, J shed 0 bases, and the junction held 11 bases outside the gene matches. CDR3 in amino acids: CASSPRQGIRSTDTQYF. DNA of the CDR3: TGTGCCAGCAGTCCCCGACAGGGCATTAGAAGCACAGATACGCAGTATTTT.

A word on this clonotype: A much larger clone sits a single nucleotide away, making a read error possible. The J gene is TRBJ2-7, the V gene TRBV28; 8 bases are a match to TRBD1. CDR3 length: 17 amino acids. Losses at the gene ends were 8 bases for V and 3 bases for J; bases not matched to a gene: 18. CDR1 is MDHEN, CDR2 SYDVKM, per germline. DNA of the CDR3: TGTGCCAGCGGTGCCCCCAAAGGACAGGGTGACTTCTACGAGCAGTACTTC. This sequence encodes CASGAPKGQGDFYEQYF.

The chain employs TRBV11-2 and TRBJ2-2; a possible D gene is TRBD2 (6 bases). V was cut by 2 bases and J by 0 bases, with 19 bases left in between. This CDR3 contains 19 residues. Looked up from germline, CDR1 is SGHAT and CDR2 is FQNNGV. Here the CDR3 reads CASSLLPASRRANTGELFF. CDR3 DNA: TGTGCCAGCAGCTTACTCCCTGCTAGCAGGAGGGCGAACACCGGGGAGCTGTTTTTT. The entire variable domain, with the rest obtained from reference TRBV11-2 and TRBJ2-2, is as follows: EAGVAQSPRYKIIEKRQSVAFWCNPISGHATLYWYQQILGQGPKLLIQFQNNGVVDDSQLPKDRFSAERLKGVDSTLKIQPAKLEDSAVYLCASSLLPASRRANTGELFFGEGSRLTVL.